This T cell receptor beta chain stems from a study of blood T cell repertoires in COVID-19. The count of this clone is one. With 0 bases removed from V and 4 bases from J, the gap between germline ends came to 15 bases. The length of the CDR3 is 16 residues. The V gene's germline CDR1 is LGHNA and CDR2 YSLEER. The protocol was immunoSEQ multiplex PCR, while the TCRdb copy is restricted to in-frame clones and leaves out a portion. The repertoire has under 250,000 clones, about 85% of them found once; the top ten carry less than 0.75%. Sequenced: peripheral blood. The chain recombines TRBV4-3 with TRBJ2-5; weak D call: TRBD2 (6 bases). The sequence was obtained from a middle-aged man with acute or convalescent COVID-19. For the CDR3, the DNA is TGCGCCAGCAGCCAAGAACGGGGGAGTGTAGGAGAGACCCAGTACTTC. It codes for CASSQERGSVGETQYF.